What follows are 10 T cell receptor beta chains derived from one specimen sequenced in a study of tumor-infiltrating lymphocytes in primary liver carcinoma. Total RNA amounting to 500 ng was the source from which TCR beta cDNA was made with a constant-region primer. Three nested multiplex PCR rounds, a slightly modified ARM-PCR method, built the TCR beta libraries. The opening two PCR rounds, about 11 cycles each, paired TRBV1-TRBV30 forward primers with a C-beta reverse primer. TCRdb reprocessed the multiplex PCR reads with MiXCR, giving one entry per CDR3 protein. Here the sample spans fewer than 350,000 distinct CDR3 sequences, 55% to 65% being singletons. Germline DNA was also extracted, with blood RNA taken from unsorted whole blood. The material sequenced was peripheral blood. The receptors come from a middle-aged man with primary liver carcinoma and hepatitis B virus infection.

The chain combines TRBV28 with TRBJ2-1; D is ambiguous. This CDR3 comprises 12 residues. The ends were cut back, 2 bases at V and 4 bases at J, with 3 bases in the middle. From germline, CDR1 is MDHEN and CDR2 SYDVKM. The CDR3 sequence is CASSLLYNEQFF. As DNA, the CDR3 is TGTGCCAGCAGTTTACTATACAATGAGCAGTTCTTC.

This clonotype was seen only a few times. CDR3 nucleotide sequence: TGTGCCAGCAGTTTACAGTCCGAGGGTGAGCAGTTCTTC. Translation gives CASSLQSEGEQFF. V is TRBV12-3 or TRBV12-4 and J is TRBJ2-1; D might be TRBD2 (5 bases). The CDR3 has 13 residues. Trimming took 2 bases from V and 9 from J, leaving 11 bases between them.

This rearrangement joins TRBV11-2 to TRBJ2-7; D uncertain. CDR1 is SGHAT and CDR2 is FQNNGV in the germline V gene. V lost 6 bases and J lost 0, with 9 bases in between. The CDR3 consists of 13 residues. CDR3 sequence (DNA): TGTGCCAGCAGTTACTGGGCCTCCTACGAGCAGTACTTC. Amino acid sequence: CASSYWASYEQYF.

The rearrangement links TRBV5-1 to TRBJ2-3; possibly TRBD2 for D (5 bases). This CDR3 is built from 15 residues. V gave up 4 bases and J gave up 4 bases, with 16 bases separating them. Per germline, CDR1 SGHRS and CDR2 YFSETQ. CDR3 coding DNA: TGCGCCAGCAGCCCGAGGGCCTCGCGAGCAGATACGCAGTATTTT. Amino acids: CASSPRASRADTQYF.

Concerning this clonotype: A much larger clonotype is one base distant, so this may be a read error. This rearrangement joins TRBV10-3 to TRBJ2-1; the match to TRBD1 covers 7 bases. CDR1 and CDR2 (germline): ENHRY, SYGVKD. CDR3 length: 14 amino acids. The junction had 5 bases not matched to a gene; V was cut back by 5 bases and J by 4 bases. This chain's CDR3 is CAISPEQGYNEQFF. The CDR3 DNA reads TGTGCCATCAGTCCGGAACAGGGGTACAATGAGCAGTTCTTC.

With regard to this clonotype: Sequence at one end of the junction differs from germline and may be a read error. This chain joins TRBV28 and TRBJ2-5, with unresolved D. This CDR3 has 11 amino acids. The germline V gene has CDR1 MDHEN and CDR2 SYDVKM. DNA for the CDR3: TGTACCAGCAGTTTCAGAGAGACCCAGTACTTC. It is translated as CTSSFRETQYF.

Concerning this clonotype itself: A much larger clone differs from this one at a single base, so this may be a read error. CDR3 nucleotide sequence: TGTGCCAGCAACCGACACCTCTCCGGGGGGATCGATACGCAGTATTTT. This translates into CASNRHLSGGIDTQYF. The rearrangement links TRBV6-5 to TRBJ2-3, with TRBD2 matching over 7 bases. V gave up 7 bases and J gave up 6 bases; unmatched junction bases: 16. Per the germline V gene, CDR1 is MNHEY and CDR2 is SVGAGI. The CDR3 loop spans 16 amino acids.

A note on this clonotype: This may come from a read error, since a much larger clone is one base off. This rearrangement joins TRBV12-3 or TRBV12-4 to TRBJ2-7, with D perhaps being TRBD1 or TRBD2 (6 bases each). The CDR3 contains 14 residues. CDR3 nucleotides: TGTACCAGCAGTTTAGGGGGACTGTTTTACGAGCAGTACTTC. This sequence encodes CTSSLGGLFYEQYF.

V and J are TRBV5-8 and TRBJ2-5; D unclear. Germline CDR1 is SGHTS and CDR2 is YDEGEE. V lost 1 base and J lost 7, with 8 bases in between. The CDR3 contains 12 residues. CDR3 protein: CASSLNIGTQYF. The CDR3 nucleotides read TGTGCCAGCAGCTTGAATATCGGGACCCAGTACTTC. The variable domain in full, completed from reference TRBV5-8 and TRBJ2-5, reads EAGVTQSPTHLIKTRGQQATLRCSPISGHTSVYWYQQALGLGLQFLLWYDEGEERNRGNFPPRFSGRQFPNYSSELNVNALELEDSALYLCASSLNIGTQYFGPGTRLLVL.

As regards this clonotype: Since a much larger clone is just one base distant, this may be a read error. This chain links TRBV6-1 with TRBJ2-2; 7 nucleotides agree with TRBD1. The CDR3 extends over 14 amino acids. From germline, CDR1 is MNHNS and CDR2 SASEGT. This CDR3 is CASGEQGSTEELFF. DNA for the CDR3: TGTGCCAGCGGAGAACAGGGGAGCACCGAGGAGCTGTTTTTT.